The next 3 T cell receptor beta chains were all read from a single sample in a study of T-cell memory formation after mild COVID-19. Via MiXCR, TCRdb re-called the 5' RACE reads, giving one row per CDR3 protein. The top ten clones hold about two fifths of a sample with under 150,000 distinct CDR3 sequences, about 20% of them seen once. The material sequenced was PBMCs or a T cell subset sorted from them (not recorded which). Receptor source: a man between 18 and 35 years old who had mild COVID-19 (a few samples of this study predate the infection). Cell type and time point are not known.

The V and J genes are TRBV5-1 and TRBJ1-2, with D hard to call. V was cut by 1 base and J by 6 bases, with 7 bases left in between. The CDR3 loop spans 12 amino acids. Germline V gene data show CDR1 as SGHRS and CDR2 as YFSETQ. CDR3 sequence reads: CASSLNINGYTF. The DNA for the CDR3 is TGCGCCAGCAGCTTGAACATTAATGGCTACACCTTC.

Details on this clonotype: A much larger clone sits a single nucleotide away, making a read error possible. This chain uses TRBV11-2 with TRBJ2-3; D remains unclear. The CDR3 spans 13 residues. Germline CDR1 is SGHAT and CDR2 is FQNNGV. The DNA for the CDR3 is TGTGACAGCAGCCCCCCGTGGGGAGATACGCAGTATTTT. Its protein product is CDSSPPWGDTQYF.

This clonotype was observed a handful of times. The chain employs TRBV7-2 and TRBJ1-5, with a weak D call TRBD1 (5 bases). Trimming stripped 3 bases from V and 3 bases from J, with 9 bases between. CDR1 and CDR2 from the germline V gene are SGHTA and FQGNSA. The CDR3 has 14 amino acids. The CDR3 nucleotides read TGTGCCAGCAGCTTGGGGACCCACAATCAGCCCCAGCATTTT. Translation: CASSLGTHNQPQHF.